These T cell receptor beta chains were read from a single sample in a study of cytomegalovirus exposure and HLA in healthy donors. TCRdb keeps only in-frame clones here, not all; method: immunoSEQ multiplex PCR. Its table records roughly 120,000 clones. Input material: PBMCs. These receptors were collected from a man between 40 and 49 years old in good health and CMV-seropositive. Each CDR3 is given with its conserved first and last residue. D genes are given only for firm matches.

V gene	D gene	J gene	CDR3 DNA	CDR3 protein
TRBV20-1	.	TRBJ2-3	TGCAGTTCTCTGAGCACAGATACGCAGTATTTT	CSSLSTDTQYF
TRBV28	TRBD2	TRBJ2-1	TGTGCCAGCAACTCACCGGGGAGCGGGAGTACGGTAGATGAGCAGTTCTTC	CASNSPGSGSTVDEQFF
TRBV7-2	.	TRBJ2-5	TGTGCCAGCAGCTTAGCCCCATCAGGGTGGGAGACCCAGTACTTC	CASSLAPSGWETQYF
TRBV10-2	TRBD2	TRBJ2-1	TGCGCCAGCAGTGAGCTAGCGGGGGAGCAGTTCTTC	CASSELAGEQFF
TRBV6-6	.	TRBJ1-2	TGTGCCAGCAGTTATACGGCGGACGGGGGTGGCTACACCTTC	CASSYTADGGGYTF
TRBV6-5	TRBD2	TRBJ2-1	TGTGCCAGCAGACTAGCGGGAGCCGATGAGCAGTTCTTC	CASRLAGADEQFF
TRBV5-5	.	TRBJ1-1	TGTGCCAGCAGCTTTGACCCAGGGCGACCCACTGAAGCTTTCTTT	CASSFDPGRPTEAFF
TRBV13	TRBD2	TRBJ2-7	TGTGCCAGCAGCCGACGGATAGCGGGAGGAGACGAGCAGTACTTC	CASSRRIAGGDEQYF
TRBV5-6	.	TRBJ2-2	TGTGCCAGCAGCTTGGGCAGATACACCGGGGAGCTGTTTTTT	CASSLGRYTGELFF
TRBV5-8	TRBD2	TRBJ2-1	TGTGCCAGCAGCTTGGAGGGACTAGCGGGAGGGCTATCCTACAATGAGCAGTTCTTC	CASSLEGLAGGLSYNEQFF
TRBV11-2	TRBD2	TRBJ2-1	TGTGCCAGCAGCCCCCTAGCGGGACCGACCTACAATGAGCAGTTCTTC	CASSPLAGPTYNEQFF
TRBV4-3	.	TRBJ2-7	TGCGCCAGCAGCCTCGACCGCGGAGGTACCTACGAGCAGTACTTC	CASSLDRGGTYEQYF
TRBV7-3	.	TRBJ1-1	TGTGCCAGCAGCTTAACGGCGGCAGGGGCCTCGGGCACTGAAGCTTTCTTT	CASSLTAAGASGTEAFF
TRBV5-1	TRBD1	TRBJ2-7	TGCGCCAGCAGCCTGGACAGGCTGGACGAGCAGTACTTC	CASSLDRLDEQYF
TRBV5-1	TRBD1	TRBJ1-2	TGCGCCAGCAGAGCTCTCACAGGGGGCGATGGCTACACCTTC	CASRALTGGDGYTF
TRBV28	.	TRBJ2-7	TGTGCCAGCAGTTTAAGCGTGAACCCGGCATACGAGCAGTACTTC	CASSLSVNPAYEQYF
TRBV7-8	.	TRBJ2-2	TGTGCCAGCAGCTTAGTCAGGGTGGACACCGGGGAGCTGTTTTTT	CASSLVRVDTGELFF
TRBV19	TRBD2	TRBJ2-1	TGTGCCAGTAGTATAAGCGGGAGCTACAATGAGCAGTTCTTC	CASSISGSYNEQFF
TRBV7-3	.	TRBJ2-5	TGTGCCAGCAGCTTAATGGGCTCCGGAGGGGAGACCCAGTACTTC	CASSLMGSGGETQYF
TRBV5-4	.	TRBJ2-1	TGTGCCAGCAGCTTGGGGCTGAACCTCAATGAGCAGTTCTTC	CASSLGLNLNEQFF
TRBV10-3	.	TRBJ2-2	TGTGCCATCAGTGAGTCCGGTTTTTCCGGGGAGCTGTTTTTT	CAISESGFSGELFF
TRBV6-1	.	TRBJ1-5	TGTGCCAGCAGTGAACTGGGGGGGGGACAGCCCCAGCATTTT	CASSELGGGQPQHF
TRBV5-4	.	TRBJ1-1	TGTGCCAGCAGCTTGGTTGGGGCGATGAACACTGAAGCTTTCTTT	CASSLVGAMNTEAFF